This is a list of T cell receptor beta chains from one sample in a study of chemoradiotherapy in HPV16-positive cancers. The method was immunoSEQ multiplex PCR; TCRdb's version includes in-frame clones alone and lacks a portion of them. The sample comprises tens of thousands of clones, around 82% of which are singletons, and approximately 5.4% rests with the top ten. The sample in question was blood, obtained from a patient who underwent chemoradiotherapy. These receptors were collected from a human donor with HPV-associated anogenital cancer. The conserved cysteine and the conserved F or W are not part of the CDR3 here. Clone size is shown for a subset of rows, as once, few, many or a class of expanded clone.

V,size,J,CDR3
TRBV7-3,-,TRBJ1-1,ASSASGVGVTEAF
TRBV5-1,-,TRBJ1-3,ASTQGAVGNTIY
TRBV2,-,TRBJ1-6,ASSATGVNSPLH
TRBV10-3,-,TRBJ2-7,AIRTGGSDEQY
TRBV25-1,-,TRBJ1-3,ASSEYAGIGNTIY
TRBV6-5,-,TRBJ2-5,ASSSGEETQY
TRBV4-3,-,TRBJ1-1,ASSQESGATEAF
TRBV7-3,-,TRBJ2-1,ASSLTPLGRDAVQF
TRBV2,-,TRBJ1-6,ASSESVGVSPLH
TRBV5-5,-,TRBJ1-5,ASSLEGGADQPQH
TRBV5-6,-,TRBJ1-1,AMPQGVNTEAF
TRBV10-1,-,TRBJ1-6,ASSEGPAASPLH
TRBV7-9,-,TRBJ1-5,ASSWGVQPQH
TRBV4-3,-,TRBJ2-2,ASSQAGTSGGAGELF
TRBV13,-,TRBJ1-2,ASSPGPRTLNYGYT
TRBV7-3,-,TRBJ2-1,ASSSLPGGLEF
TRBV14,-,TRBJ2-5,ASSRFPAGQETQY
TRBV5-1,-,TRBJ1-4,ASSLGQGIGNEKLF
TRBV9,-,TRBJ2-5,ASSPGGGFETQY
TRBV5-1,-,TRBJ2-2,ASSLGGQSTGELF
TRBV6-1,-,TRBJ2-2,ASTISRNIGELF
TRBV4-1,-,TRBJ2-7,ASSQDPGRTFTISYEQY
TRBV1,-,TRBJ1-1,TSRQMGQGKTNTEAF
TRBV7-7,-,TRBJ2-1,ASSSDRGPSSYNEQF
TRBV7-9,-,TRBJ2-7,ASRSGTGSNEQY
TRBV11-1,-,TRBJ2-3,ASSLLSSTDTQY
TRBV6-1,-,TRBJ1-1,ASSEHHGNTEAF
TRBV6-5,-,TRBJ1-2,ASSYSSLPYGYT
TRBV10-3,few,TRBJ2-5,AISETSGGAGETQY
TRBV4-1,once,TRBJ2-1,ASSLTGNEQF
TRBV5-1,-,TRBJ2-5,ASSLAVGSQETQY
TRBV29-1,few,TRBJ1-5,SGTRGPNQPQH
TRBV5-1,-,TRBJ1-3,ASSAEGNTIY
TRBV14,-,TRBJ2-1,ASSQGFTGANEQF
TRBV5-6,-,TRBJ1-2,ASSLEGFNYGYT
TRBV5-1,-,TRBJ1-2,ASSLTTGANYGYT
TRBV4-2,-,TRBJ1-4,ASSHGTGALGNEKLF
TRBV2,-,TRBJ2-3,ASSDVAGRISDTQY
TRBV21-1,-,TRBJ2-5,ASSKVGGDIETQY
TRBV7-2,-,TRBJ2-7,ASSLNAGAGEQY
TRBV7-2,few,TRBJ1-3,ASSTRPASSGNTIY
TRBV18,-,TRBJ2-3,ASSPDVGGTDTQY
TRBV6-1,-,TRBJ2-5,ASSEFPSRGRETQY
TRBV30,-,TRBJ1-4,ALEGGSEKLF
TRBV19,few,TRBJ1-1,ASSVSGFPEAF
TRBV15,-,TRBJ2-1,ATSRDLNVYNEQF
TRBV19,-,TRBJ2-7,ASSPGTSGGYEQY
TRBV7-2,-,TRBJ1-1,ASSVQGGTEAF
TRBV5-6,few,TRBJ1-1,ASSLVTESTEAF
TRBV11-2,-,TRBJ2-3,ASSFGTGTTDTQY
TRBV6-5,-,TRBJ1-1,ASKKGGNTEAF
TRBV10-1,-,TRBJ2-6,ASNGQGAEGNVLT
TRBV5-1,-,TRBJ2-2,ASSLVGTPGGELF
TRBV2,-,TRBJ2-5,ASNRPGLQETQY
TRBV18,-,TRBJ2-7,ASSPLAGDYEQY
TRBV7-6,-,TRBJ2-3,ASSPSVAGGHTDTQY
TRBV18,-,TRBJ2-2,ASSPAGPDTGELF
TRBV5-1,-,TRBJ1-1,ASSFGPGPLTVEAF